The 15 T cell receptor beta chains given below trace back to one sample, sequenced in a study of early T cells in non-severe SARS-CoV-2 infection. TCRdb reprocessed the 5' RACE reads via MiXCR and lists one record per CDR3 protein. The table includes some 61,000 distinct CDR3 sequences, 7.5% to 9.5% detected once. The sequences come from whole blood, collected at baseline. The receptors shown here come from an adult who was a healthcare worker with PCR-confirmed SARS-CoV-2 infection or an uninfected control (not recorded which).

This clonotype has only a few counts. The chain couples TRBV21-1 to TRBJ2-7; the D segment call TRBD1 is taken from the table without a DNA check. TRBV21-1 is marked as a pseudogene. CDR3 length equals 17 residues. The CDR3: CASSKVKTKDRSYEQYF. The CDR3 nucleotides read TGTGCCAGCAGCAAAGTGAAAACCAAAGACAGATCCTACGAGCAGTACTTC.

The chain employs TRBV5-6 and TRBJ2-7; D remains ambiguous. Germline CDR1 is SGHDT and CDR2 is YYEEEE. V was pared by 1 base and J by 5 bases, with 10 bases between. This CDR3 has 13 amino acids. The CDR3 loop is CASSLSQWNEQYF. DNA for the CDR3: TGTGCCAGCAGCTTGTCGCAGTGGAACGAGCAGTACTTC.

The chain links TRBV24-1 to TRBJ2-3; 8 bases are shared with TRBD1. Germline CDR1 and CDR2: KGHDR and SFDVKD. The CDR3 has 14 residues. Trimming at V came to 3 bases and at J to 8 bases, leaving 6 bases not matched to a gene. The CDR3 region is CATSDPGQGATQYF. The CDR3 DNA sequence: TGTGCCACCAGTGATCCTGGTCAGGGGGCTACGCAGTATTTT.

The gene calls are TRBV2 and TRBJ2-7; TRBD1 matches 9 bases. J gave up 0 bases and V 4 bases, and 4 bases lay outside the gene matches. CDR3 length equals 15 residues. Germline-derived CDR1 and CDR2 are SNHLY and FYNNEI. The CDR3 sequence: CASSVDRGGSYEQYF. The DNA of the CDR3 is TGTGCCAGCAGTGTCGACAGGGGGGGCTCCTACGAGCAGTACTTC.

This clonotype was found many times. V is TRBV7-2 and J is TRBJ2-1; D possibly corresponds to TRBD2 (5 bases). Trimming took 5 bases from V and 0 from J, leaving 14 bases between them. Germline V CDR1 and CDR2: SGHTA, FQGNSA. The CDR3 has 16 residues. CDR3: CASSHGRGPSYNEQFF. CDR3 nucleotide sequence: TGTGCCAGCAGCCACGGTCGAGGGCCCTCCTACAATGAGCAGTTCTTC. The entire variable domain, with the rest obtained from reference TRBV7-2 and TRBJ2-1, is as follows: GAGVSQSPSNKVTEKGKDVELRCDPISGHTALYWYRQSLGQGLEFLIYFQGNSAPDKSGLPSDRFSAERTGGSVSTLTIQRTQQEDSAVYLCASSHGRGPSYNEQFFGPGTRLTVL.

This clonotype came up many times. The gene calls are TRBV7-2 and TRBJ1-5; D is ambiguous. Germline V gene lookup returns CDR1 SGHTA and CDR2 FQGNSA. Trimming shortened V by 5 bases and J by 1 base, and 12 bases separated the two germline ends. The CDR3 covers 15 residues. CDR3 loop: CASSPFSGSNQPQHF. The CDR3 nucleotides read TGTGCCAGCAGCCCCTTTAGCGGCAGCAATCAGCCCCAGCATTTT.

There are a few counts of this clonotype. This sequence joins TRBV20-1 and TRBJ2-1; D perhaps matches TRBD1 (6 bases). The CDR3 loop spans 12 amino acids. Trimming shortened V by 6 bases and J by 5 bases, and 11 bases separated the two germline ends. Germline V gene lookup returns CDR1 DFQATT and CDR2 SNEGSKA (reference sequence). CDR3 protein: CSAGTGNNEQFF. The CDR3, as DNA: TGCAGTGCCGGTACAGGGAACAATGAGCAGTTCTTC.

The CDR3 coding sequence is TGTGCCAGCAGCTTCAGGACAGGGGAGGAGACCCAGTACTTC. Translated, it gives CASSFRTGEETQYF. This chain connects TRBV7-2 to TRBJ2-5, with TRBD1 matching over 9 bases. Trimming cost V 3 bases and J 5 bases; bases outside gene matches: 4. CDR3 size: 14 residues. Germline V gene lookup returns CDR1 SGHTA and CDR2 FQGNSA.

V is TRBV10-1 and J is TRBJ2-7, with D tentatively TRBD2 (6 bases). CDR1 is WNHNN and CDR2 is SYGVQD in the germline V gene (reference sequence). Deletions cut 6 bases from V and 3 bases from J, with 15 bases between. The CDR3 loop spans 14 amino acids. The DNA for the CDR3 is TGCGCCAGCAGCTCCGGGACTCCTGGCTACGAGCAGTACTTC. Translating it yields CASSSGTPGYEQYF.

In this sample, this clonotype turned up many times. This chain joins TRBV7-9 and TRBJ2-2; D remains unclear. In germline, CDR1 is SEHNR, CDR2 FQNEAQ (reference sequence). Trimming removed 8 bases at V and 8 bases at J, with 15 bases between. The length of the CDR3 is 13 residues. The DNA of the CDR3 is TGTGCCAGCGTTGAGAAGGCTGTGGGGGAGCTGTTTTTT. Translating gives CASVEKAVGELFF.

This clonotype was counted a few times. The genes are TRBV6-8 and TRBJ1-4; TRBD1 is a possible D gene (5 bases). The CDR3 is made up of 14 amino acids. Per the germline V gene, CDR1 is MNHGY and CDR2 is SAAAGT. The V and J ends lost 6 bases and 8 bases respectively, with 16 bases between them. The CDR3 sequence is CASRNRPDKEKLFF. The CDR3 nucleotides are TGTGCCAGCAGGAACCGACCGGACAAAGAAAAACTGTTTTTT.

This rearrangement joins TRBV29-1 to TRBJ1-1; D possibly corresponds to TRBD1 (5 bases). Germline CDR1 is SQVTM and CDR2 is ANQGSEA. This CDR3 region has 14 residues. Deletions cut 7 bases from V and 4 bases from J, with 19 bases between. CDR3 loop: CSGGLDGAATEAFF. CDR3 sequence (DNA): TGCAGCGGCGGATTGGACGGGGCGGCCACTGAAGCTTTCTTT.

The CDR3 reads CASSLDRSTAGELFF. In nucleotides, the CDR3 is TGCGCCAGCAGCTTGGATCGCTCGACGGCCGGGGAGCTGTTTTTT. The rearrangement uses TRBV5-1 and TRBJ2-2; D ambiguous. V gave up 0 bases and J gave up 6 bases, with 12 bases separating them. The CDR3 has 15 residues. The germline CDR1 and CDR2 sequences are SGHRS and YFSETQ. Based on the CDR3 plus reference TRBV5-1 and TRBJ2-2, the full variable domain is KAGVTQTPRYLIKTRGQQVTLSCSPISGHRSVSWYQQTPGQGLQFLFEYFSETQRNKGNFPGRFSGRQFSNSRSEMNVSTLELGDSALYLCASSLDRSTAGELFFGEGSRLTVL.

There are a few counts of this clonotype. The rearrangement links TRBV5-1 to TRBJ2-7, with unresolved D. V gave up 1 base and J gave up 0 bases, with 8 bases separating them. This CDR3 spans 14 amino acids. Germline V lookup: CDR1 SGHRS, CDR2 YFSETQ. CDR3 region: CASSLTSSSYEQYF. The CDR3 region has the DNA TGCGCCAGCAGCTTGACGAGTAGCTCCTACGAGCAGTACTTC. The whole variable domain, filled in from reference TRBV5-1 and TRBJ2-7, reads KAGVTQTPRYLIKTRGQQVTLSCSPISGHRSVSWYQQTPGQGLQFLFEYFSETQRNKGNFPGRFSGRQFSNSRSEMNVSTLELGDSALYLCASSLTSSSYEQYFGPGTRLTVT.

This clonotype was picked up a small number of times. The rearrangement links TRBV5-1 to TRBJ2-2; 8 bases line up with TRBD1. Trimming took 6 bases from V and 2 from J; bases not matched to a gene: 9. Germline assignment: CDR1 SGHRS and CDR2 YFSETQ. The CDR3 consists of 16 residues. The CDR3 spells CASNWGTGGNTGELFF. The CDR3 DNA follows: TGCGCCAGCAACTGGGGGACAGGAGGTAACACCGGGGAGCTGTTTTTT.